A single count supports the clone carrying this TCR beta chain. The record originates from a study of shared clonotypes between healthy human individuals. Assay: immunoSEQ multiplex PCR; the TCRdb copy retains only in-frame clones and omits some. In the table there are approximately 500,000 clones, 95% to 97% of which are singletons. Germline assignment: CDR1 MDHEN and CDR2 SYDVKM. The V end lost 7 bases, the J end lost 8 bases, and 17 bases lay between the germline ends. The CDR3 length is 13 residues. Sample: naive CD4+ T cells sorted from blood. Stated subset: CD45RA+ positively selected. The chain has TRBV28 and TRBJ1-2; D not resolved. The origin of this receptor is a woman in her 30s in good health. Here the CDR3 DNA reads TGTGCCAGCATACCTCGGGCTTCTGAAGGCTACACCTTC. Translation gives CASIPRASEGYTF.